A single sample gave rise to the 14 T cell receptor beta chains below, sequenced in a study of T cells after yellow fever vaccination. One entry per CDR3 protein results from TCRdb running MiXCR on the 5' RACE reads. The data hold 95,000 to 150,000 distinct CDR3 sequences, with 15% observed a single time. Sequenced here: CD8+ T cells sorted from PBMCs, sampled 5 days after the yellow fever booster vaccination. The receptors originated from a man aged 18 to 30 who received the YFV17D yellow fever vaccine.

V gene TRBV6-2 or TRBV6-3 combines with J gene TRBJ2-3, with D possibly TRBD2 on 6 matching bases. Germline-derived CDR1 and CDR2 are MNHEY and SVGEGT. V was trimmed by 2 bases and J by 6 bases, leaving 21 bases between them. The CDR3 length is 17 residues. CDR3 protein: CASSYPDIGTPFDTQYF. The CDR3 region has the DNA TGTGCCAGCAGTTACCCGGATATAGGGACTCCCTTTGATACGCAGTATTTT.

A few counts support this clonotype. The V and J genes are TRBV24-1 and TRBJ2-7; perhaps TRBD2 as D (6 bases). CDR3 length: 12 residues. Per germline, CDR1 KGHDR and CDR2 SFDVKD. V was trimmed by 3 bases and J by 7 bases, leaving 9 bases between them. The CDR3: CATSDAGGEQYF. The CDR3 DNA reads TGTGCCACCAGTGATGCTGGGGGGGAGCAGTACTTC.

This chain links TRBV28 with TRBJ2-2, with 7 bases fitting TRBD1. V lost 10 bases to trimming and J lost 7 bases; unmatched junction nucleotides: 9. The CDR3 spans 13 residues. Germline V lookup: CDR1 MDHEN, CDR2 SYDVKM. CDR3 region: CATSEGANGELFF. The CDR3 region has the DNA TGTGCCACCTCCGAGGGGGCTAACGGGGAGCTGTTTTTT.

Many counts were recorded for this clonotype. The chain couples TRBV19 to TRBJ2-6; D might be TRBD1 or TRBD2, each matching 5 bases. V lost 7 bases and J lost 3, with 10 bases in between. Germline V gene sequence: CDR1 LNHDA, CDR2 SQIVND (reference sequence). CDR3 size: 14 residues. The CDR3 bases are TGTGCCAGTATTGGGGGAGATGGGGCCAACGTCCTGACTTTC. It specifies CASIGGDGANVLTF.

CDR3 loop: CSARILTGGYGYTF. CDR3 sequence (DNA): TGCAGTGCTAGAATCCTGACAGGGGGCTATGGCTACACCTTC. The chain combines TRBV20-1 with TRBJ1-2; 9 positions match TRBD1. The ends lost 2 bases at V and 4 bases at J; junction bases unmatched: 5. Per germline, CDR1 DFQATT and CDR2 SNEGSKA (reference sequence). The CDR3 is 14 residues long.

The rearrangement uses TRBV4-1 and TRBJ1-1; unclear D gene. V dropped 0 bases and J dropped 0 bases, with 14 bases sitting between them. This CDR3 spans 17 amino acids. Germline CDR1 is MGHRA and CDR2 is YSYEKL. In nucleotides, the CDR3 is TGCGCCAGCAGCCAAGAGAGGGCGGACGAATTGAACACTGAAGCTTTCTTT. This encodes CASSQERADELNTEAFF.

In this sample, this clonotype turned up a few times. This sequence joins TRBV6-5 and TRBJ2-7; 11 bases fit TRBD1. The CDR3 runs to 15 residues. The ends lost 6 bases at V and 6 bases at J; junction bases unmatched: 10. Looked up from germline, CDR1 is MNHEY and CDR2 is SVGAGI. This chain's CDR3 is CASSWTGGASVEQYF. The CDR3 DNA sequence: TGTGCCAGCAGCTGGACAGGGGGCGCATCGGTCGAGCAGTACTTC.

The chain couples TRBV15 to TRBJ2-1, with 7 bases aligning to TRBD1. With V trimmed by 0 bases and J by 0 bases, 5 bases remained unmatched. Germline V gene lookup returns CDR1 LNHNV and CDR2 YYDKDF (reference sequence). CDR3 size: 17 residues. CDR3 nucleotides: TGTGCCACCAGCAGAGATCAACAGGGGAGCTCCTACAATGAGCAGTTCTTC. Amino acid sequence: CATSRDQQGSSYNEQFF.

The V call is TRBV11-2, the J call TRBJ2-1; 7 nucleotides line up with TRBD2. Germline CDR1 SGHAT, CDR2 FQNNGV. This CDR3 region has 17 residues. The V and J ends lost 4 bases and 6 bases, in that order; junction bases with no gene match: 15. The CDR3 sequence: CASSSPPGLTILNEQFF. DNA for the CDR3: TGTGCCAGCAGCTCCCCCCCGGGACTAACTATACTCAATGAGCAGTTCTTC.

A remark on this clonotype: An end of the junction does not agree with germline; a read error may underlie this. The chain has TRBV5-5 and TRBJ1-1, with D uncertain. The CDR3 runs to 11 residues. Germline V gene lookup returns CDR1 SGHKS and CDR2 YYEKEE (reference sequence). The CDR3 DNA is TGTGCCAGCAGCTCTAACAGTGAAGCTTTCTTT. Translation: CASSSNSEAFF.

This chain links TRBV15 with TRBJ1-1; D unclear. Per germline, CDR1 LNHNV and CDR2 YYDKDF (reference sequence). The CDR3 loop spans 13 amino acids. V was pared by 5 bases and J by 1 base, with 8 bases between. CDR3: CATSGLRNTEAFF. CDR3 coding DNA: TGTGCCACCAGCGGACTGAGGAACACTGAAGCTTTCTTT.

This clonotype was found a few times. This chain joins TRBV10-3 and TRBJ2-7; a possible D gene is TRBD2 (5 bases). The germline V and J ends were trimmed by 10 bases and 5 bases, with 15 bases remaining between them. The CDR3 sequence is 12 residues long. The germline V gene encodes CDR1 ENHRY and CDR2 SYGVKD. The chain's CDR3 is CATSVAGDEQYV. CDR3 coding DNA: TGTGCCACTTCTGTTGCGGGCGACGAGCAGTACGTC.

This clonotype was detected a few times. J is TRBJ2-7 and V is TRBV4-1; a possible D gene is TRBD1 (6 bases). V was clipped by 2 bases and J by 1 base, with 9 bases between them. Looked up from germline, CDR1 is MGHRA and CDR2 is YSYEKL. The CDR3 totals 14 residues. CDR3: CASSQNQGSYEQYF. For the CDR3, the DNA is TGCGCCAGCAGCCAAAATCAGGGGTCCTACGAGCAGTACTTC.

In DNA form, the CDR3 reads TGCGCCAGCAGCTTGTACAGGGGAAGGTACAATGAGCAGTTCTTC. This codes for CASSLYRGRYNEQFF. V usage is TRBV5-1 and J usage is TRBJ2-1; 7 nucleotides match TRBD1. Germline V gene sequence: CDR1 SGHRS, CDR2 YFSETQ. After removal of 1 base from V and 4 bases from J, the junction contained 5 bases not matched to a gene. The CDR3 covers 15 residues.